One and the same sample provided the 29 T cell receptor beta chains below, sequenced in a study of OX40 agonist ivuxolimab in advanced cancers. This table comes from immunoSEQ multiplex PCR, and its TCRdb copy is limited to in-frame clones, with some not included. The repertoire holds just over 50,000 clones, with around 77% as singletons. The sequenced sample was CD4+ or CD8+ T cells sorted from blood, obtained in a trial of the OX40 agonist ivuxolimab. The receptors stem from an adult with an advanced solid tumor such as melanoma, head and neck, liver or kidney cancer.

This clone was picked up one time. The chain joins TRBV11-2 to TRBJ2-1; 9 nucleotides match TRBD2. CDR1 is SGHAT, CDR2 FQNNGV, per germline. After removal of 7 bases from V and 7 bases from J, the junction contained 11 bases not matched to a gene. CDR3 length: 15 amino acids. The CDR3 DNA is TGTGCCAGCACCTCTAGAGGTCTAGCGGGAAATGAGCAGTTCTTC. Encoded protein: CASTSRGLAGNEQFF.

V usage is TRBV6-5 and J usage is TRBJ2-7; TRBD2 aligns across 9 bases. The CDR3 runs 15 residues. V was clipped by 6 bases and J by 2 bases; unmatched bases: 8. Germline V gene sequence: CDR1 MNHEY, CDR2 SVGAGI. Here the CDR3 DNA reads TGTGCCAGCAGGGGAGGGGCTAGCGGGACCTACGAGCAGTACTTC. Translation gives CASRGGASGTYEQYF.

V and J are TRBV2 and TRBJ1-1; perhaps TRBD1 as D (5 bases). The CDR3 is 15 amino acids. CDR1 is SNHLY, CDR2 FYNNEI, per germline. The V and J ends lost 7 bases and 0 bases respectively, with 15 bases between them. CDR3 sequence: CASIYRRLMNTEAFF. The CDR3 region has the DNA TGTGCCAGCATATACAGGAGATTAATGAACACTGAAGCTTTCTTT.

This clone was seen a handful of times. The chain's CDR3 is CASSRDEGGEQFF. CDR3 nucleotide sequence: TGTGCCAGCAGCAGGGACGAGGGAGGTGAGCAGTTCTTC. The chain has TRBV6-4 and TRBJ2-1; the D gene is possibly TRBD2 (6 bases). From germline, CDR1 is MRHNA and CDR2 SNTAGT. V was clipped by 6 bases and J by 9 bases, with 15 bases between them. The CDR3 totals 13 residues.

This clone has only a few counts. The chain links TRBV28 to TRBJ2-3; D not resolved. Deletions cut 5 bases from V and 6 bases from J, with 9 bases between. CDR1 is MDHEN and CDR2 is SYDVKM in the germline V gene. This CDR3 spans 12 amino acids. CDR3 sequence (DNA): TGTGCCAGCAGTCCTCGCAGGGATACGCAGTATTTT. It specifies CASSPRRDTQYF.

The CDR3 coding sequence is TGTGCCAGCAGCTTAACGGAGGGTAAGAATGAGCAGTTCTTC. It translates to CASSLTEGKNEQFF. V is TRBV11-3 and J is TRBJ2-1; possible D gene TRBD2, 6 bases. Deletions cut 2 bases from V and 7 bases from J, with 12 bases between. Germline V gene lookup returns CDR1 SGHNT and CDR2 YENEEA. This CDR3 comprises 14 residues.

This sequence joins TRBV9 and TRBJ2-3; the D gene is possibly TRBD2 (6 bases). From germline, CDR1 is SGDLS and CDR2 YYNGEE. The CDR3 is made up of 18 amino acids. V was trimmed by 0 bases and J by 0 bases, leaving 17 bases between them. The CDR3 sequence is CASSVEGLSGHSTDTQYF. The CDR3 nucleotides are TGTGCCAGCAGCGTAGAAGGACTAAGCGGACATAGCACAGATACGCAGTATTTT.

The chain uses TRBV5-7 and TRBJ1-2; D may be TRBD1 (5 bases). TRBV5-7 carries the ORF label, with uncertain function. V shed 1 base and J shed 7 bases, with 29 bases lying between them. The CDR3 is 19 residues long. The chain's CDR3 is CASSLRDENGQGISGGYTF. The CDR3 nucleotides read TGTGCCAGCAGCTTGCGGGATGAGAATGGGCAGGGTATATCGGGTGGCTACACCTTC.

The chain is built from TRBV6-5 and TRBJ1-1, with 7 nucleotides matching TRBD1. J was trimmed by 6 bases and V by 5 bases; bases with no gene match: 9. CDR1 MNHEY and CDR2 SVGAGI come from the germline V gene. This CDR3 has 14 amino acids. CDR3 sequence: CASSRRDRVAEAFF. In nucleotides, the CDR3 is TGTGCCAGCAGTCGGCGAGACAGGGTTGCTGAAGCTTTCTTT.

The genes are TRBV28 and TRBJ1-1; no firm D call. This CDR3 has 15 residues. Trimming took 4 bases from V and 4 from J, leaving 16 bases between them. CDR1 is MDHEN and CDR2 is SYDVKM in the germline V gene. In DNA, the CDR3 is TGTGCCAGCAGTTATCTAGATCGGAGGCGCACTGAAGCTTTCTTT. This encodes CASSYLDRRRTEAFF.

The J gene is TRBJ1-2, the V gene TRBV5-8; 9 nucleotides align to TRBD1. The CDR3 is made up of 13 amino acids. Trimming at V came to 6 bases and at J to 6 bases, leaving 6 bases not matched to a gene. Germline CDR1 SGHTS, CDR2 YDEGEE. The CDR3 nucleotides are TGTGCCAGCAACACGGGACAGGGAGATGGCTACACCTTC. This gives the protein CASNTGQGDGYTF.

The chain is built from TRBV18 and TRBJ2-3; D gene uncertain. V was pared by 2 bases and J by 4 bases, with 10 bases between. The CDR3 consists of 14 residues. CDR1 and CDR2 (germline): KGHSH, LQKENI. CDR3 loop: CASSPARVADTQYF. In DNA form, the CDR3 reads TGTGCCAGCTCACCAGCCCGAGTGGCAGATACGCAGTATTTT.

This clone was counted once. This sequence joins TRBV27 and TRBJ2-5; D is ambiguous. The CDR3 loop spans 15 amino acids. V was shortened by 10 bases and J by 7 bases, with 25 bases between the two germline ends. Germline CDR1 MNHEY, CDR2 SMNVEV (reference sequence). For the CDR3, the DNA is TGTGCCACCAACTCCCAGACGACCCCAAGGGCGACCCAGTACTTC. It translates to CATNSQTTPRATQYF.

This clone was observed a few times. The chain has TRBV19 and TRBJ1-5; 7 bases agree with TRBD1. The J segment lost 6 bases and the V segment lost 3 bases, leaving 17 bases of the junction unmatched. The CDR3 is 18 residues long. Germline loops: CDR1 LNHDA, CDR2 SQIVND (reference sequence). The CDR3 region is CASSMAQGGRYLFQPQHF. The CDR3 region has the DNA TGTGCCAGTAGTATGGCCCAGGGGGGGCGATATCTTTTTCAGCCCCAGCATTTT. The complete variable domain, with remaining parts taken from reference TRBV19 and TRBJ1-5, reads DGGITQSPKYLFRKEGQNVTLSCEQNLNHDAMYWYRQDPGQGLRLIYYSQIVNDFQKGDIAEGYSVSREKKESFPLTVTSAQKNPTAFYLCASSMAQGGRYLFQPQHFGDGTRLSIL.

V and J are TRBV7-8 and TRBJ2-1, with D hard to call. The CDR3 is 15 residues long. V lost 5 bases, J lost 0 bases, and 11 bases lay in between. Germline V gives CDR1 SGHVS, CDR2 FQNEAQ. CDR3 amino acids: CASSRTLNSYNEQFF. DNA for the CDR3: TGTGCCAGCAGCCGAACACTAAACTCCTACAATGAGCAGTTCTTC. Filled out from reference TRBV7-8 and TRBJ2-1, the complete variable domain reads GAGVSQSPRYKVAKRGQDVALRCDPISGHVSLFWYQQALGQGPEFLTYFQNEAQLDKSGLPSDRFFAERPEGSVSTLKIQRTQQEDSAVYLCASSRTLNSYNEQFFGPGTRLTVL.

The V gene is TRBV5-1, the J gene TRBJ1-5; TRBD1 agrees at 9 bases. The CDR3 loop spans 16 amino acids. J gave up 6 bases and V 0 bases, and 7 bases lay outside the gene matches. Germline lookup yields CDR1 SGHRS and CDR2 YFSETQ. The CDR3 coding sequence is TGCGCCAGCAGCTTGGGAGCACAGGGGGCTGGTCAGCCCCAGCATTTT. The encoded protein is CASSLGAQGAGQPQHF.

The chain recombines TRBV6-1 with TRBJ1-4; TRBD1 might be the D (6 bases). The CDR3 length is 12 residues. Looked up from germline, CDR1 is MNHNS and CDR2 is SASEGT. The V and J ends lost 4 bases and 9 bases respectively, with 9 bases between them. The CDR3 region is CASSVGGKKLFF. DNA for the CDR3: TGTGCCAGCAGTGTGGGGGGCAAAAAACTGTTTTTT.

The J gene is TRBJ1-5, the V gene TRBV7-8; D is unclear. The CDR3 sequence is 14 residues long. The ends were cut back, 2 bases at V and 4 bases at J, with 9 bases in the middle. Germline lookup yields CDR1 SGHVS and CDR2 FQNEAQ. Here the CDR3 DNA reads TGTGCCAGCAGCTTAACCGGAACAAATCAGCCCCAGCATTTT. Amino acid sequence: CASSLTGTNQPQHF. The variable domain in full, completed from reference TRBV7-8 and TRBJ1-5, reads GAGVSQSPRYKVAKRGQDVALRCDPISGHVSLFWYQQALGQGPEFLTYFQNEAQLDKSGLPSDRFFAERPEGSVSTLKIQRTQQEDSAVYLCASSLTGTNQPQHFGDGTRLSIL.

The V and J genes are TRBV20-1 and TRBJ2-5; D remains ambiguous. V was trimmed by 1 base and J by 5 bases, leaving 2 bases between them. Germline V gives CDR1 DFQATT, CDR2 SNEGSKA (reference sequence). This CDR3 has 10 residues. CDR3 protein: CSARGETQYF. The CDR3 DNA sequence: TGCAGTGCTAGAGGCGAGACCCAGTACTTC.

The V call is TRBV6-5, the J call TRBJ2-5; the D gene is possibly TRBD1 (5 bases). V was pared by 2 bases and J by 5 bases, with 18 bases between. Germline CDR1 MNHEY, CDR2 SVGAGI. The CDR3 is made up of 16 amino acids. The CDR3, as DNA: TGTGCCAGCAGTTACGCAGGGCGGATGTCGGTGGAGACCCAGTACTTC. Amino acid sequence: CASSYAGRMSVETQYF.

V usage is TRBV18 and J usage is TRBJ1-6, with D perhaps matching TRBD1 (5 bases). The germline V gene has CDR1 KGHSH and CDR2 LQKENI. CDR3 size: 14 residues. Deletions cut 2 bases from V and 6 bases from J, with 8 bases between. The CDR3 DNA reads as TGTGCCAGCTCACCAGGGGACTCTAATTCACCCCTCCACTTT. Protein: CASSPGDSNSPLHF.

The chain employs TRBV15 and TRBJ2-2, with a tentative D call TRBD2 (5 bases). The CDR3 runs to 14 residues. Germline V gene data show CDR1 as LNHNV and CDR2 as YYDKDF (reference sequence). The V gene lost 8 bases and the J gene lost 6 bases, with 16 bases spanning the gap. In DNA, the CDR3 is TGTGCCACCTCCTTTCGGGGTTTTTCCGGGGAGCTGTTTTTT. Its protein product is CATSFRGFSGELFF. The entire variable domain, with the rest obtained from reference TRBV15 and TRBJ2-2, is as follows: DAMVIQNPRYQVTQFGKPVTLSCSQTLNHNVMYWYQQKSSQAPKLLFHYYDKDFNNEADTPDNFQSRRPNTSFCFLDIRSPGLGDTAMYLCATSFRGFSGELFFGEGSRLTVL.

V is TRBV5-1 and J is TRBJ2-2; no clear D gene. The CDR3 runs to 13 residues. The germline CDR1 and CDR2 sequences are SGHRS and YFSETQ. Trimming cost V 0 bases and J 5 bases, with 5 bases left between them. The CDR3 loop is CASSLAGTGELFF. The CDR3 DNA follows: TGCGCCAGCAGCTTGGCCGGTACCGGGGAGCTGTTTTTT.

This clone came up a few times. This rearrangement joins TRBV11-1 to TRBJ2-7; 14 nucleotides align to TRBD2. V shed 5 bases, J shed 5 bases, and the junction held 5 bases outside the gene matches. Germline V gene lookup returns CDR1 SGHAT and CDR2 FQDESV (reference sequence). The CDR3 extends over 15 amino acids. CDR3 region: CASSPTGLAGDEQYF. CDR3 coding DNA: TGTGCCAGCAGCCCAACGGGACTAGCGGGAGACGAGCAGTACTTC.

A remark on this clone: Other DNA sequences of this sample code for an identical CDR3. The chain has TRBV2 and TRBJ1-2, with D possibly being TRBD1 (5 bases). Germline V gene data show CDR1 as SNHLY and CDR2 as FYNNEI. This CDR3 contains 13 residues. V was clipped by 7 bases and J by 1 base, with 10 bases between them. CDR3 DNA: TGTGCCAGCACGCCCGACAGTAACTATGGCTACACCTTC. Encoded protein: CASTPDSNYGYTF.

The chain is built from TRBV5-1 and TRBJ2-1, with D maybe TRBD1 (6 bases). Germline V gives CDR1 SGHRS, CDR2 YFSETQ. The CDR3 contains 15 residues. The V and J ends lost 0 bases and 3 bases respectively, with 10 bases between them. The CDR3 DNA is TGCGCCAGCAGCTTGGCAGGGGAGTACTACAATGAGCAGTTCTTC. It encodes CASSLAGEYYNEQFF.

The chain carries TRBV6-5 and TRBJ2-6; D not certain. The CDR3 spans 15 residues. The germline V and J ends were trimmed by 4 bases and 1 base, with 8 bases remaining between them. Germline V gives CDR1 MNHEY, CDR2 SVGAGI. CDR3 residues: CASSFLVSGANVLTF. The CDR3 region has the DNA TGTGCCAGCAGTTTCTTGGTTTCTGGGGCCAACGTCCTGACTTTC.

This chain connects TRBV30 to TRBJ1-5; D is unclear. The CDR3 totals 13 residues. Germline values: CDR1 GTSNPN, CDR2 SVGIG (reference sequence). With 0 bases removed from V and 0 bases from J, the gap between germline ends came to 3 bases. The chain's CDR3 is CAWSVSSNQPQHF. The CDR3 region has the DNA TGTGCCTGGAGTGTATCTAGCAATCAGCCCCAGCATTTT. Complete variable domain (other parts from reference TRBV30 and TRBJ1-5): SQTIHQWPATLVQPVGSPLSLECTVEGTSNPNLYWYRQAAGRGLQLLFYSVGIGQISSEVPQNLSASRPQDRQFILSSKKLLLSDSGFYLCAWSVSSNQPQHFGDGTRLSIL.

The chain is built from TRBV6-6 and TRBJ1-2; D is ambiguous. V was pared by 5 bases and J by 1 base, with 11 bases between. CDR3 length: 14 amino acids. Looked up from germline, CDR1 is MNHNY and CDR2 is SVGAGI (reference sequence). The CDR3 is CASSGTDNNYGYTF. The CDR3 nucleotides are TGTGCCAGCAGTGGCACAGATAATAACTATGGCTACACCTTC.